The 27 T cell receptor beta chains reported below all come from one sample, sequenced in a study of blood T cell repertoires in COVID-19. Libraries were prepared by immunoSEQ multiplex PCR; TCRdb keeps only in-frame clonotypes and omits some of them. Found here are approximately 200,000 clones, roughly 80% of them singletons; the top ten hold roughly a tenth. The specimen was peripheral blood. The receptors shown here come from a woman aged 80 or older with acute or convalescent COVID-19.

This chain connects TRBV6-2 or TRBV6-3 to TRBJ1-5; TRBD1 might be the D (6 bases). The CDR3 loop spans 13 amino acids. Deletions cut 5 bases from V and 5 bases from J, with 10 bases between. Germline V gene lookup returns CDR1 MNHEY and CDR2 SVGEGT. CDR3 DNA sequence: TGTGCCAGCAGTGATCCAGGGGATCAGCCCCAGCATTTT. It codes for CASSDPGDQPQHF.

V and J are TRBV10-3 and TRBJ2-3; 8 bases agree with TRBD1. Germline loops: CDR1 ENHRY, CDR2 SYGVKD. There are 17 residues in the CDR3. V was pared by 2 bases and J by 0 bases, with 7 bases of the junction left unmatched. CDR3 in amino acids: CAISEPGQGASTDTQYF. In DNA form, the CDR3 reads TGTGCCATCAGTGAGCCCGGACAGGGTGCTAGCACAGATACGCAGTATTTT.

V usage is TRBV6-4 and J usage is TRBJ2-2; D call uncertain. Germline V gene data show CDR1 as MRHNA and CDR2 as SNTAGT. V shed 4 bases and J shed 3 bases, with 12 bases lying between them. This CDR3 has 15 residues. This chain's CDR3 is CASSVELLDTGELFF. The CDR3 bases are TGTGCCAGCAGTGTTGAACTCCTCGACACCGGGGAGCTGTTTTTT.

The chain recombines TRBV21-1 with TRBJ2-7; the table's D call TRBD2 went unverified against the DNA. TRBV21-1 is a documented pseudogene. The CDR3 loop spans 16 amino acids. Here the CDR3 DNA reads TGTGCCACCGTCCAGTCACTAGCGGGAGAAGTCTACGAGCAGTACTTC. Encoded protein: CATVQSLAGEVYEQYF.

V is TRBV27 and J is TRBJ2-7, with 14 bases identical to TRBD2. V shed 3 bases, J shed 6 bases, and the junction held 4 bases outside the gene matches. Per germline, CDR1 MNHEY and CDR2 SMNVEV (reference sequence). This CDR3 contains 15 residues. CDR3 loop: CASSFGTSGSREQYF. The CDR3 DNA sequence: TGTGCCAGCAGTTTTGGGACTAGCGGGAGTCGCGAGCAGTACTTC.

This clone appeared once. The chain uses TRBV6-1 and TRBJ2-5, with 10 bases that match TRBD2. J was trimmed by 5 bases and V by 3 bases; bases with no gene match: 6. The CDR3 is made up of 15 amino acids. Germline CDR1 and CDR2: MNHNS and SASEGT. CDR3 residues: CASSEERGGQETQYF. CDR3 sequence (DNA): TGTGCCAGCAGTGAGGAGCGGGGGGGCCAGGAGACCCAGTACTTC.

The chain joins TRBV7-3 to TRBJ1-2; D might be TRBD1 (5 bases). Germline lookup yields CDR1 SGHTA and CDR2 FQGTGA. The CDR3 is 13 residues long. V lost 5 bases, J lost 8 bases, and 15 bases lay in between. CDR3 residues: CASSTRTGGGYTF. For the CDR3, the DNA is TGTGCCAGCAGCACCCGGACCGGGGGAGGCTACACCTTC.

The chain recombines TRBV7-2 with TRBJ1-1; maybe TRBD1 (5 bases). Germline V CDR1 and CDR2: SGHTA, FQGNSA. V lost 2 bases and J 6 bases, leaving 13 bases between the germline ends. There are 14 residues in the CDR3. The CDR3 loop reads CASSLKQVNPEAFF. In DNA form, the CDR3 reads TGTGCCAGCAGCTTAAAACAGGTAAACCCTGAAGCTTTCTTT.

V and J are TRBV27 and TRBJ2-7, with 8 bases fitting TRBD2. Germline CDR1 MNHEY, CDR2 SMNVEV (reference sequence). The CDR3 has 16 amino acids. V shed 0 bases and J 3 bases; nucleotides not matched to a gene: 7. CDR3 loop: CASSLSFTAGGYEQYF. Here the CDR3 DNA reads TGTGCCAGCAGTTTATCCTTTACTGCGGGGGGCTACGAGCAGTACTTC.

The J gene is TRBJ2-1, the V gene TRBV30, with a weak D call TRBD2 (6 bases). Trimming stripped 4 bases from V and 9 bases from J, with 19 bases between. Germline CDR1 GTSNPN, CDR2 SVGIG (reference sequence). This CDR3 spans 14 amino acids. CDR3 nucleotide sequence: TGTGCCTGGATACTCCTTTCGGGGGTCCGTGAGCAGTTCTTC. This encodes CAWILLSGVREQFF.

A single count supports this clone. The rearrangement joins TRBV19 to TRBJ1-5; 7 bases match TRBD1. After removal of 1 base from V and 9 bases from J, the junction contained 9 bases not matched to a gene. Per germline, CDR1 LNHDA and CDR2 SQIVND (reference sequence). This CDR3 region has 15 residues. The CDR3 protein is CASSIALDRVPPQHF. In DNA, the CDR3 is TGTGCCAGTAGTATAGCCCTCGACAGGGTTCCGCCCCAGCATTTT.

The sample holds a few counts of this clone. The chain uses TRBV9 and TRBJ1-2; D remains ambiguous. CDR1 is SGDLS and CDR2 is YYNGEE in the germline V gene. The CDR3 spans 14 residues. The V end was cut by 1 base, the J end by 0 bases, with 7 bases between. The CDR3, as DNA: TGTGCCAGCAGCGTACAAGGAGCTAACTATGGCTACACCTTC. As protein: CASSVQGANYGYTF. Variable domain in full (rest from reference TRBV9 and TRBJ1-2): DSGVTQTPKHLITATGQRVTLRCSPRSGDLSVYWYQQSLDQGLQFLIQYYNGEERAKGNILERFSAQQFPDLHSELNLSSLELGDSALYFCASSVQGANYGYTFGSGTRLTVV.

This chain joins TRBV15 and TRBJ2-2, with D hard to call. Deletions cut 3 bases from V and 2 bases from J, with 10 bases between. There are 15 residues in the CDR3. The germline V gene has CDR1 LNHNV and CDR2 YYDKDF (reference sequence). DNA for the CDR3: TGTGCCACCAGCAGCCTAGGTCCTAACACCGGGGAGCTGTTTTTT. The encoded protein is CATSSLGPNTGELFF.

The count of this clone is one. The chain links TRBV27 to TRBJ1-6; possibly TRBD1 for D (6 bases). Trimming took 5 bases from V and 5 from J, leaving 19 bases between them. Germline loops: CDR1 MNHEY, CDR2 SMNVEV (reference sequence). The CDR3 runs to 17 residues. DNA for the CDR3: TGTGCCAGCAGTAACTTGAAACAGGGAAACGATAATTCACCCCTCCACTTT. Encoded protein: CASSNLKQGNDNSPLHF.

This rearrangement joins TRBV28 to TRBJ2-1, with 8 bases that match TRBD2. This CDR3 has 13 amino acids. The J segment lost 6 bases and the V segment lost 5 bases, leaving 3 bases of the junction unmatched. From germline, CDR1 is MDHEN and CDR2 SYDVKM. CDR3 protein: CASSLAGFNEQFF. CDR3 nucleotide sequence: TGTGCCAGCAGTCTAGCGGGTTTCAATGAGCAGTTCTTC.

The chain employs TRBV4-1 and TRBJ2-1; 8 nucleotides align to TRBD2. Germline V gene lookup returns CDR1 MGHRA and CDR2 YSYEKL. Trimming took 5 bases from V and 4 from J; bases not matched to a gene: 10. The CDR3 length is 16 residues. CDR3 in DNA: TGCGCCAGCAGCTCACCGGGGGGGAGGGTTTACAATGAGCAGTTCTTC. This gives the protein CASSSPGGRVYNEQFF.

V usage is TRBV27 and J usage is TRBJ2-5, with 16 bases lining up with TRBD2. Germline CDR1 reads MNHEY; CDR2 reads SMNVEV (reference sequence). Trimming removed 1 base from V and 1 base from J; junction bases left unmatched: 6. This CDR3 has 19 amino acids. CDR3 in amino acids: CASSLYGTSGRGTQETQYF. The DNA of the CDR3 is TGTGCCAGCAGTTTATATGGGACTAGCGGGAGGGGTACCCAAGAGACCCAGTACTTC.

The rearrangement links TRBV7-2 to TRBJ2-7, with 10 bases that match TRBD1. With V trimmed by 4 bases and J by 4 bases, 4 bases remained unmatched. CDR3 length: 14 residues. CDR1 is SGHTA, CDR2 FQGNSA, per germline. CDR3 in amino acids: CASSSMGQGYEQYF. In DNA, the CDR3 is TGTGCCAGCAGCTCCATGGGACAGGGGTACGAGCAGTACTTC.

This chain joins TRBV7-9 and TRBJ1-2, with a tentative D call TRBD1 (5 bases). In germline, CDR1 is SEHNR, CDR2 FQNEAQ (reference sequence). V lost 2 bases and J 8 bases, leaving 12 bases between the germline ends. This CDR3 is built from 13 residues. The CDR3 protein is CASSLMGPQGYTF. As DNA, the CDR3 is TGTGCCAGCAGCTTAATGGGGCCTCAGGGCTACACCTTC.

The chain carries TRBV7-2 and TRBJ1-2; the match to TRBD1 covers 7 bases. The CDR3 totals 14 residues. With 5 bases clipped from V and 4 bases from J, the junction kept 7 bases outside the gene matches. The germline CDR1 and CDR2 sequences are SGHTA and FQGNSA. CDR3 protein: CASSIGQGGYGYTF. For the CDR3, the DNA is TGTGCCAGCAGCATAGGCCAGGGGGGCTATGGCTACACCTTC.

This clone was detected a few times. The chain joins TRBV10-3 to TRBJ1-3, with TRBD1 matching 12 bases. The length of the CDR3 is 16 residues. V lost 6 bases, J lost 1 base, and 4 bases stayed unmatched. Germline V gene lookup returns CDR1 ENHRY and CDR2 SYGVKD. As DNA, the CDR3 is TGTGCCATCAGGGGACAGGGGGCAATGTCTGGAAACACCATATATTTT. Translated, it gives CAIRGQGAMSGNTIYF.

The gene calls are TRBV7-2 and TRBJ1-5; TRBD1 is a possible D gene (6 bases). CDR1 is SGHTA, CDR2 FQGNSA, per germline. V shed 4 bases and J shed 7 bases, with 14 bases lying between them. The CDR3 runs to 14 residues. CDR3 DNA: TGTGCCAGCAGCTCCCGACAGACAGGCCAGCCCCAGCATTTT. Protein product: CASSSRQTGQPQHF.

V is TRBV19 and J is TRBJ2-7; no reliable D call. CDR3 size: 14 residues. V gave up 1 base and J gave up 3 bases, with 10 bases separating them. Germline V gene sequence: CDR1 LNHDA, CDR2 SQIVND (reference sequence). DNA for the CDR3: TGTGCCAGTAGTATAGGAAGGAGAAACTACGAGCAGTACTTC. As protein: CASSIGRRNYEQYF.

This clone is a singleton in its sample. The genes are TRBV7-2 and TRBJ1-5; 7 bases are shared with TRBD1. The CDR3 contains 14 residues. Trimming took 4 bases from V and 3 from J; bases not matched to a gene: 3. Per germline, CDR1 SGHTA and CDR2 FQGNSA. The CDR3 sequence is CASSYGQVNQPQHF. The DNA for the CDR3 is TGTGCCAGCAGCTACGGACAGGTCAATCAGCCCCAGCATTTT.

The chain carries TRBV11-2 and TRBJ2-2; D not certain. The germline gives CDR1 SGHAT, CDR2 FQNNGV. V was shortened by 5 bases and J by 4 bases, with 20 bases between the two germline ends. The CDR3 covers 17 residues. The CDR3 here is CASSLASFRRTTGELFF. The CDR3 DNA follows: TGTGCCAGCAGCCTTGCTTCGTTCCGGAGAACCACCGGGGAGCTGTTTTTT.

The chain is built from TRBV24-1 and TRBJ2-1; D is perhaps TRBD1 (5 bases). CDR3 length equals 14 residues. With 11 bases removed from V and 0 bases from J, the gap between germline ends came to 13 bases. CDR1 is KGHDR and CDR2 is SFDVKD in the germline V gene. The CDR3 bases are TGTGCCATTGCGGACACAAACTCCTACAATGAGCAGTTCTTC. It encodes CAIADTNSYNEQFF.

This chain joins TRBV30 and TRBJ1-6, with TRBD1 identical over 8 bases. The CDR3 sequence is 13 residues long. Germline V gene lookup returns CDR1 GTSNPN and CDR2 SVGIG (reference sequence). V dropped 5 bases and J dropped 10; count of bases not matched to a gene: 7. CDR3: CAWGQGGESPLHF. In nucleotides, the CDR3 is TGTGCCTGGGGACAGGGAGGCGAGTCACCCCTCCACTTT.